A single sample gave rise to the 23 T cell receptor beta chains below, sequenced in a study of CD8 T cells in ankylosing spondylitis. These receptors lack a known antigen. Study results and caveats: Typical of ankylosing spondylitis blood, it appeared, was a TCR beta motif of under 10 highly homologous variants.

TCRdb reprocessed the 5' RACE reads via MiXCR and lists one record per CDR3 protein. The sample comprises about 390,000 distinct CDR3 sequences, 20% to 25% of which are singletons, and about a sixth rests with the top ten. Sequencing was done on a sample of blood, either unsorted or a sorted T cell fraction (not recorded which). These receptor sequences come from a male donor with ankylosing spondylitis.

This clonotype was counted only a few times. The chain joins TRBV4-1 to TRBJ2-1, with D perhaps matching TRBD1 (5 bases). The V gene lost 4 bases and the J gene lost 7 bases, with 17 bases spanning the gap. Per the germline V gene, CDR1 is MGHRA and CDR2 is YSYEKL. The CDR3 covers 15 residues. The CDR3 coding sequence is TGCGCCAGCAGCCTAACCTTAACCAGGGAAAATGAGCAGTTCTTC. This sequence encodes CASSLTLTRENEQFF.

V usage is TRBV3-1 and J usage is TRBJ2-1; TRBD2 might be the D (5 bases). The ends were cut back, 0 bases at V and 0 bases at J, with 6 bases in the middle. In germline, CDR1 is LGHDT, CDR2 YNNKEL (reference sequence). The CDR3 is 15 amino acids. In DNA form, the CDR3 reads TGTGCCAGCAGCCAAGAGGACTTCTCCTACAATGAGCAGTTCTTC. This encodes CASSQEDFSYNEQFF.

The chain has TRBV7-8 and TRBJ2-3; 8 bases agree with TRBD1. With V trimmed by 1 base and J by 1 base, 1 base remained unmatched. The CDR3 covers 15 residues. The V gene's germline CDR1 is SGHVS and CDR2 FQNEAQ. The CDR3 region is CASSLGGQGTDTQYF. CDR3 sequence (DNA): TGTGCCAGCAGCTTAGGGGGACAGGGCACAGATACGCAGTATTTT.

This chain connects TRBV20-1 to TRBJ1-1; no clear D. V lost 6 bases and J lost 11, with 19 bases in between. Germline V gives CDR1 DFQATT, CDR2 SNEGSKA (reference sequence). CDR3 length: 12 residues. CDR3 sequence reads: CSARETSKTAFF. CDR3 bases: TGCAGTGCAAGGGAGACCTCTAAAACGGCTTTCTTT.

The chain combines TRBV7-2 with TRBJ2-7, with D tentatively TRBD2 (7 bases). Germline CDR1 reads SGHTA; CDR2 reads FQGNSA. Trimming took 5 bases from V and 0 from J, leaving 14 bases between them. The CDR3 consists of 15 residues. In DNA form, the CDR3 reads TGTGCCAGCAGCCGGGGGGCGGGACGCTCCTACGAGCAGTACTTC. This translates into CASSRGAGRSYEQYF.

This chain connects TRBV29-1 to TRBJ1-4; D is uncertain. CDR3 length: 11 residues. Germline V gene data show CDR1 as SQVTM and CDR2 as ANQGSEA. Trimming removed 4 bases at V and 7 bases at J, with 7 bases between. CDR3 nucleotide sequence: TGCAGCGTTGGAGGTTTTGAAAAACTGTTTTTT. As protein: CSVGGFEKLFF.

This clonotype was counted a few times. The chain recombines TRBV29-1 with TRBJ1-2; 10 bases are shared with TRBD1. CDR3 size: 12 residues. Germline CDR1 reads SQVTM; CDR2 reads ANQGSEA. V lost 7 bases to trimming and J lost 6 bases; unmatched junction nucleotides: 5. The CDR3 reads CSGGTGVNGYTF. The CDR3 DNA sequence: TGCAGCGGCGGGACAGGGGTGAATGGCTACACCTTC.

This clonotype came up a few times. The genes are TRBV3-1 and TRBJ2-3; 12 nucleotides line up with TRBD2. The CDR3 is 16 residues long. Unmatched junction bases numbered 3, after V lost 1 base and J lost 4 bases. CDR1 and CDR2 from the germline V gene are LGHDT and YNNKEL (reference sequence). The CDR3 DNA reads as TGTGCCAGCAGCCAAGCACTAGCGGGGGGCGCAGATACGCAGTATTTT. Translating it yields CASSQALAGGADTQYF.

This clonotype has a handful of counts. The genes are TRBV3-1 and TRBJ2-6; tentatively, D is TRBD1 or TRBD2 (6 bases each). The CDR3 has 17 amino acids. From germline, CDR1 is LGHDT and CDR2 YNNKEL (reference sequence). V lost 3 bases and J lost 4, with 16 bases in between. DNA of the CDR3: TGTGCCAGCAGCCAGGAAGTAGGGGGGAGCGGGGCCAACGTCCTGACTTTC. Protein sequence: CASSQEVGGSGANVLTF.

This clonotype showed up just a few times. The chain links TRBV7-9 to TRBJ2-7, with no clear D. In germline, CDR1 is SEHNR, CDR2 FQNEAQ (reference sequence). This CDR3 comprises 14 residues. Trimming stripped 1 base from V and 4 bases from J, with 11 bases between. CDR3: CASSLDLRYYEQYF. The CDR3 bases are TGTGCCAGCAGCTTAGATCTACGGTATTACGAGCAGTACTTC.

The rearrangement uses TRBV7-2 and TRBJ2-3; 7 positions match TRBD2. Germline trimming cut 7 bases from V and 8 bases from J; bases unmatched to any gene: 15. The CDR3 runs to 15 residues. Germline loops: CDR1 SGHTA, CDR2 FQGNSA. In DNA form, the CDR3 reads TGTGCCAGCAAGCCCGAGGGCGGGGGTCCTTCTACGCAGTATTTT. It is translated as CASKPEGGGPSTQYF.

Ten or more counts support this clonotype. The chain recombines TRBV29-1 with TRBJ1-3, with 7 bases aligning to TRBD1. The V gene's germline CDR1 is SQVTM and CDR2 ANQGSEA. V lost 5 bases to trimming and J lost 10 bases; unmatched junction nucleotides: 8. The CDR3 runs to 12 residues. The CDR3 region has the DNA TGCAGCGTTTCAGACAGGGACCGTACCATATATTTT. Protein product: CSVSDRDRTIYF.

Only a few counts were recorded for this clonotype. This rearrangement joins TRBV28 to TRBJ2-7; unclear D gene. Germline CDR1 is MDHEN and CDR2 is SYDVKM. The CDR3 has 11 amino acids. Trimming took 11 bases from V and 3 from J, leaving 11 bases between them. The CDR3 loop reads CASSRVYEQYF. DNA for the CDR3: TGTGCCTCCTCTCGGGTCTACGAGCAGTACTTC.

This clonotype occurred a few times. The chain uses TRBV6-2 or TRBV6-3 and TRBJ1-2; D might be TRBD1 (5 bases). Germline CDR1 and CDR2: MNHEY and SVGEGT. The CDR3 has 14 amino acids. V was clipped by 5 bases and J by 2 bases, with 12 bases between them. CDR3: CASSRPGGNYGYTF. In DNA form, the CDR3 reads TGTGCCAGCAGTCGACCGGGGGGAAACTATGGCTACACCTTC.

The V call is TRBV5-1, the J call TRBJ2-2; 10 bases are shared with TRBD1. This CDR3 has 16 amino acids. Trimming cost V 6 bases and J 4 bases; bases outside gene matches: 9. Germline CDR1 and CDR2: SGHRS and YFSETQ. CDR3 sequence: CASKYSGTGVTGELFF. CDR3 nucleotides: TGCGCCAGCAAGTATTCCGGGACAGGGGTCACCGGGGAGCTGTTTTTT. Using reference TRBV5-1 and TRBJ2-2 for the parts outside the CDR3, the full variable domain is KAGVTQTPRYLIKTRGQQVTLSCSPISGHRSVSWYQQTPGQGLQFLFEYFSETQRNKGNFPGRFSGRQFSNSRSEMNVSTLELGDSALYLCASKYSGTGVTGELFFGEGSRLTVL.

This sequence joins TRBV9 and TRBJ2-7; TRBD2 agrees at 11 bases. Germline V gene data show CDR1 as SGDLS and CDR2 as YYNGEE. The CDR3 totals 19 residues. The J segment lost 3 bases and the V segment lost 5 bases, leaving 19 bases of the junction unmatched. CDR3 amino acids: CASRPGAIDLTSGNYEQYF. The CDR3 DNA follows: TGTGCCAGCAGGCCTGGAGCCATAGATCTGACTAGCGGGAACTACGAGCAGTACTTC.

This clonotype was seen a handful of times. J is TRBJ1-1 and V is TRBV6-5, with D possibly TRBD1 on 6 matching bases. This CDR3 is built from 15 residues. V gave up 4 bases and J gave up 1 base, with 13 bases separating them. Germline values: CDR1 MNHEY, CDR2 SVGAGI. The CDR3 protein is CASSSLGGGNTEAFF. The CDR3 region has the DNA TGTGCCAGCAGTTCCCTAGGGGGGGGGAACACTGAAGCTTTCTTT.

The chain has TRBV29-1 and TRBJ2-4, with a possible D match to TRBD2 (5 bases). V shed 1 base and J shed 7 bases, with 11 bases lying between them. The germline V gene encodes CDR1 SQVTM and CDR2 ANQGSEA. This CDR3 comprises 13 residues. CDR3 DNA sequence: TGCAGCGTTGAAGGGAGGACCACTAACATTCAGTACTTC. Translating it yields CSVEGRTTNIQYF. Based on the CDR3 plus reference TRBV29-1 and TRBJ2-4, the full variable domain is SAVISQKPSRDICQRGTSLTIQCQVDSQVTMMFWYRQQPGQSLTLIATANQGSEATYESGFVIDKFPISRPNLTFSTLTVSNMSPEDSSIYLCSVEGRTTNIQYFGAGTRLSVL.

The rearrangement uses TRBV6-1 and TRBJ2-1; TRBD1 matches 8 bases. V was pared by 6 bases and J by 4 bases, with 2 bases of the junction left unmatched. CDR3 size: 13 residues. Per the germline V gene, CDR1 is MNHNS and CDR2 is SASEGT. CDR3: CASRGTGYNEQFF. As DNA, the CDR3 is TGTGCCAGCAGGGGGACAGGTTACAATGAGCAGTTCTTC.

This clonotype was seen more than once but under ten times. This sequence joins TRBV20-1 and TRBJ1-5, with D unresolved. The V and J ends lost 6 bases and 7 bases respectively, with 16 bases between them. The CDR3 sequence is 13 residues long. The germline V gene encodes CDR1 DFQATT and CDR2 SNEGSKA (reference sequence). The CDR3 DNA sequence: TGCAGTGCCGGGTCCGCGGGAGCCCAGCCCCAGCATTTT. Translating it yields CSAGSAGAQPQHF.

This clonotype came up a few times. CDR3 protein: CASTPTGANVLTF. The CDR3 nucleotides are TGTGCCAGCACCCCGACTGGGGCCAACGTCCTGACTTTC. The J gene is TRBJ2-6, the V gene TRBV7-2; no reliable D call. V was shortened by 7 bases and J by 2 bases, with 6 bases between the two germline ends. The CDR3 is 13 residues long. The germline V gene encodes CDR1 SGHTA and CDR2 FQGNSA.

The chain combines TRBV12-3 or TRBV12-4 with TRBJ2-5; D possibly matches TRBD1 or TRBD2 (6 bases each). The CDR3 length is 17 residues. Trimming cost V 0 bases and J 2 bases, with 16 bases left between them. The CDR3: CASSLAGGHLKQETQYF. CDR3 DNA: TGTGCCAGCAGTTTAGCCGGGGGACATCTTAAGCAAGAGACCCAGTACTTC.

This clonotype was found a few times. The V gene is TRBV6-1, the J gene TRBJ2-7, with D perhaps matching TRBD2 (7 bases). This CDR3 is built from 14 residues. Germline V gene data show CDR1 as MNHNS and CDR2 as SASEGT. CDR3 DNA sequence: TGTGTCTCGAGGGGGGGCGGGAGTATGTACGAGCAGTACTTC. Its translation: CVSRGGGSMYEQYF.